Below, 20 T cell receptor beta chains from the same sample are listed, as sequenced in a study of T cells in Graves' hyperthyroidism and ophthalmopathy. Amplified TCR beta CDR3 regions derived from RNA transcripts. A set of HTBI primers served as the primers for a first-round RT-PCR of the TCR CDR3. In TCRdb, the multiplex PCR reads were re-called with MiXCR into one record per CDR3 protein. The data show 300,000 to 400,000 distinct CDR3 sequences, about 20% seen once. Sequencing was carried out using blood. The receptor source for this set is a woman between 45 and 60 years old with Graves' hyperthyroidism.

This clonotype was observed a few times. The chain links TRBV6-1 to TRBJ2-5; 8 nucleotides agree with TRBD1. CDR3 length: 16 amino acids. CDR1 MNHNS and CDR2 SASEGT come from the germline V gene. J gave up 5 bases and V 7 bases, and 15 bases lay outside the gene matches. CDR3 nucleotides: TGTGCCAGCACACCGCTTACAGGGGGGTCCGGGGAGACCCAGTACTTC. Protein: CASTPLTGGSGETQYF.

This clonotype was recorded many times. This sequence joins TRBV28 and TRBJ1-5; TRBD1 matches 10 bases. There are 16 residues in the CDR3. V shed 4 bases and J 6 bases; nucleotides not matched to a gene: 9. Germline assignment: CDR1 MDHEN and CDR2 SYDVKM. CDR3 amino acids: CASSSPGQGMTQPQHF. CDR3 sequence (DNA): TGTGCCAGCAGTTCCCCGGGACAGGGGATGACTCAGCCCCAGCATTTT. The entire variable domain, with the rest obtained from reference TRBV28 and TRBJ1-5, is as follows: DVKVTQSSRYLVKRTGEKVFLECVQDMDHENMFWYRQDPGLGLRLIYFSYDVKMKEKGDIPEGYSVSREKKERFSLILESASTNQTSMYLCASSSPGQGMTQPQHFGDGTRLSIL.

There are many counts of this clonotype. The rearrangement links TRBV11-1 to TRBJ2-1, with 13 bases that match TRBD2. Germline V CDR1 and CDR2: SGHAT, FQDESV (reference sequence). V dropped 4 bases and J dropped 5; count of bases not matched to a gene: 11. The CDR3 extends over 18 amino acids. CDR3 DNA: TGTGCCAGCAGCTCGGGACTAGCGGGGCGGCCCCAGGACAATGAGCAGTTCTTC. Protein product: CASSSGLAGRPQDNEQFF.

The chain carries TRBV6-1 and TRBJ2-1, with D maybe TRBD2 (5 bases). Deletions cut 3 bases from V and 4 bases from J, with 10 bases between. Germline V gene sequence: CDR1 MNHNS, CDR2 SASEGT. The CDR3 extends over 14 amino acids. CDR3 nucleotides: TGTGCCAGCAGTGACAGAGGGCCTTACAATGAGCAGTTCTTC. Translating gives CASSDRGPYNEQFF.

This clonotype has just a few counts. The chain joins TRBV12-3 or TRBV12-4 to TRBJ2-3; TRBD2 matches at 7 bases. The CDR3 is made up of 14 amino acids. Trimming removed 6 bases from V and 3 bases from J; junction bases left unmatched: 6. The CDR3 DNA is TGTGCCAGCAGCCCGACTAGCTCGACAGATACGCAGTATTTT. Amino acids: CASSPTSSTDTQYF.

The rearrangement links TRBV6-1 to TRBJ2-1; TRBD1 agrees at 8 bases. V lost 3 bases, J lost 10 bases, and 11 bases stayed unmatched. The CDR3 spans 15 residues. The germline V gene encodes CDR1 MNHNS and CDR2 SASEGT. In DNA, the CDR3 is TGTGCCAGCAGTGACTTTGCAGGGGGCGAGTCGGAGCAGTTCTTC. The encoded protein is CASSDFAGGESEQFF.

This clonotype was counted between two and nine times. The genes are TRBV27 and TRBJ1-6; unclear D gene. V was cut by 6 bases and J by 0 bases, with 12 bases left in between. This CDR3 contains 16 residues. Germline V gives CDR1 MNHEY, CDR2 SMNVEV (reference sequence). The chain's CDR3 is CASRDPRVSYNSPLHF. CDR3 sequence (DNA): TGTGCCAGCAGAGACCCGAGAGTCTCCTATAATTCACCCCTCCACTTT.

In its sample, this clonotype was seen many times. The rearrangement uses TRBV2 and TRBJ2-3; the match to TRBD2 covers 15 bases. CDR1 and CDR2 from the germline V gene are SNHLY and FYNNEI. This CDR3 region has 15 residues. Trimming removed 4 bases from V and 4 bases from J; junction bases left unmatched: 0. The CDR3 here is CASSGTSGGADTQYF. CDR3 DNA sequence: TGTGCCAGCAGTGGGACTAGCGGGGGGGCAGATACGCAGTATTTT.

This clonotype was detected ten times or more. This chain links TRBV29-1 with TRBJ2-3; perhaps D is TRBD1 or TRBD2 (6 bases each). Looked up from germline, CDR1 is SQVTM and CDR2 is ANQGSEA. Trimming stripped 1 base from V and 6 bases from J, with 11 bases between. CDR3 length equals 13 residues. CDR3 residues: CSVEVGGEDTQYF. The CDR3 DNA is TGCAGCGTTGAAGTGGGGGGCGAGGATACGCAGTATTTT.

The CDR3 DNA is TGTGCCAGCAGCTCTGGACTAGCGGAGACAGATACGCAGTATTTT. Protein sequence: CASSSGLAETDTQYF. V and J are TRBV11-2 and TRBJ2-3; 10 bases line up with TRBD2. With V trimmed by 4 bases and J by 3 bases, 4 bases remained unmatched. CDR3 length: 15 residues. Germline CDR1 is SGHAT and CDR2 is FQNNGV.

Ten or more counts support this clonotype. The chain is built from TRBV5-1 and TRBJ2-7, with D possibly matching TRBD1 (6 bases). Trimming shortened V by 4 bases and J by 0 bases, and 11 bases separated the two germline ends. CDR3 length: 14 amino acids. Germline values: CDR1 SGHRS, CDR2 YFSETQ. The CDR3 protein is CASSTQGSSYEQYF. DNA for the CDR3: TGCGCCAGCAGCACCCAGGGGAGCTCCTACGAGCAGTACTTC.

Worth noting for this clonotype: A much more abundant neighbour one base away suggests this may be a read error. V is TRBV12-3 or TRBV12-4 and J is TRBJ1-2; D ambiguous. The CDR3 is 12 residues long. The CDR3 DNA follows: TGTGCCAGCAGTTTGAACACAGCTGGCCACACCTTC. Its protein is CASSLNTAGHTF.

This clonotype was counted ten times or more. The V gene is TRBV2, the J gene TRBJ2-7, with 10 positions matching TRBD2. Looked up from germline, CDR1 is SNHLY and CDR2 is FYNNEI. This CDR3 has 16 amino acids. J was trimmed by 3 bases and V by 0 bases; bases with no gene match: 5. The CDR3: CASSEAPSGGLYEQYF. The CDR3 nucleotides are TGTGCCAGCAGTGAAGCGCCTAGCGGGGGCCTCTACGAGCAGTACTTC.

The chain employs TRBV27 and TRBJ2-1; the match to TRBD2 covers 7 bases. The V gene end was trimmed by 5 bases and the J gene end by 8 bases; junction bases not matched to a gene: 12. The CDR3 is 15 residues long. Germline V gene lookup returns CDR1 MNHEY and CDR2 SMNVEV (reference sequence). The CDR3 nucleotides read TGTGCCAGCAGTACAGGACTAGTCTTTAATGATGAGCAGTTCTTC. Protein: CASSTGLVFNDEQFF.

This clonotype has just a few counts. The genes are TRBV12-3 or TRBV12-4 and TRBJ2-3, with D perhaps being TRBD1 or TRBD2 (7 bases each). The CDR3 runs 17 residues. Trimming took off 3 bases at V and 4 bases at J, with 20 bases between the two ends. The CDR3 spells CASSFEQGGVVSDTQYF. CDR3 bases: TGTGCCAGCAGTTTTGAGCAGGGGGGGGTAGTATCAGATACGCAGTATTTT.

This clonotype was detected many times. The chain has TRBV12-3 or TRBV12-4 and TRBJ2-5; TRBD1 aligns across 7 bases. The CDR3 covers 14 residues. The trim removed 5 bases at V and 1 base at J, leaving 4 bases unmatched. The CDR3 sequence is CASSQQGLQETQYF. CDR3 sequence (DNA): TGTGCCAGCAGTCAACAGGGGCTCCAAGAGACCCAGTACTTC.

The rearrangement joins TRBV12-3 or TRBV12-4 to TRBJ2-1; 12 bases fit TRBD2. The CDR3 contains 19 residues. V shed 4 bases and J 7 bases; nucleotides not matched to a gene: 17. CDR3 in amino acids: CASSYSPLTSGSSGNEQFF. CDR3 coding DNA: TGTGCCAGCAGTTACAGTCCCCTGACTAGCGGGAGTTCGGGGAATGAGCAGTTCTTC.

The CDR3 bases are TGTGCCAGCACTGGGACAGTGAATTCACCCCTCCACTTT. Protein sequence: CASTGTVNSPLHF. The chain joins TRBV6-2 or TRBV6-3 to TRBJ1-6; 7 bases agree with TRBD1. The CDR3 contains 13 residues. Germline-derived CDR1 and CDR2 are MNHEY and SVGEGT. The ends lost 7 bases at V and 7 bases at J; junction bases unmatched: 4.

This clonotype was counted many times. The chain carries TRBV7-2 and TRBJ1-1, with TRBD1 identical over 7 bases. The CDR3 runs 12 residues. Germline CDR1 and CDR2: SGHTA and FQGNSA. V was pared by 5 bases and J by 7 bases, with 4 bases of the junction left unmatched. CDR3 in amino acids: CASSPGTDEAFF. The CDR3 coding sequence is TGTGCCAGCAGCCCAGGGACAGATGAAGCTTTCTTT.

This clonotype was counted only a few times. The genes are TRBV2 and TRBJ2-7, with TRBD1 matching over 7 bases. The CDR3 has 14 amino acids. Unmatched junction bases numbered 5, after V lost 6 bases and J lost 0 bases. Germline lookup yields CDR1 SNHLY and CDR2 FYNNEI. The CDR3 loop reads CASRGTESSYEQYV. The CDR3 DNA follows: TGTGCCAGCAGGGGGACAGAGAGCTCCTACGAGCAGTACGTC.